Sequencing of this T cell receptor (beta chain) was carried out in a study of T cells after somatic rescue of genetic block. The CDR3 loop spans 15 amino acids. V was clipped by 4 bases and J by 0 bases, with 10 bases between them. The germline CDR1 and CDR2 sequences are MNHEY and SVGAGI. TCRdb's copy holds only in-frame clones and misses some; the assay was immunoSEQ multiplex PCR. The data hold 7,500 to 9,000 clones, with 75% to 90% observed a single time. The source is a boy under 18. The V and J genes are TRBV6-5 and TRBJ2-1, with D maybe TRBD2 (6 bases). The specimen was peripheral blood mononuclear cells (PBMCs). The CDR3 DNA follows: TGTGCCAGCAGTTTAGCGGAGGCCTCCTACAATGAGCAGTTCTTC. It is translated as CASSLAEASYNEQFF.